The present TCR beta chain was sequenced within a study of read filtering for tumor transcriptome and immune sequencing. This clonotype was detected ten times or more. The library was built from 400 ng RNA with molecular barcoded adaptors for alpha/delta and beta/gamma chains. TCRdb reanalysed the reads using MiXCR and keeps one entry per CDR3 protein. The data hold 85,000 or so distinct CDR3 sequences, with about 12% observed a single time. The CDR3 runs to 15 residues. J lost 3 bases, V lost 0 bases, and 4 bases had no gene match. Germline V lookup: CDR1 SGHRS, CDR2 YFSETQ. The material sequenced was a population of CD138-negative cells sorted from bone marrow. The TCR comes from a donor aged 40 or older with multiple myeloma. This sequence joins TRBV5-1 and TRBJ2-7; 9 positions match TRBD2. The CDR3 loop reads CASSLVGAGGYEQYF. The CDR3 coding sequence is TGCGCCAGCAGCTTGGTAGGAGCGGGGGGCTACGAGCAGTACTTC. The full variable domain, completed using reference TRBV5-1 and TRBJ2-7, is KAGVTQTPRYLIKTRGQQVTLSCSPISGHRSVSWYQQTPGQGLQFLFEYFSETQRNKGNFPGRFSGRQFSNSRSEMNVSTLELGDSALYLCASSLVGAGGYEQYFGPGTRLTVT.